This T cell receptor beta chain was identified during a study of long-term antiretroviral therapy in people with HIV. Assay version v3.0 of immunoSEQ was used, and it was run at survey level. Repertoires were generated with immunoSEQ multiplex PCR, while TCRdb's copy carries only in-frame clones and drops some. The data show about 17,000 clones, with around 81% seen just once and approximately 9% held by the top ten. CDR1 and CDR2 from the germline V gene are SGHRS and YFSETQ. The CDR3 has 14 residues. The germline V and J ends were trimmed by 5 bases and 1 base, with 12 bases remaining between them.

The V and J genes are TRBV5-1 and TRBJ1-1; D gene uncertain. The clonotype was recovered from a man aged 50 or older with HIV. Specimen: unsorted PBMCs, collected 0.3 years before starting antiretroviral therapy. The CDR3 sequence: CASRSSGTNTEAFF. CDR3 bases: TGCGCCAGCAGAAGTTCTGGCACGAACACTGAAGCTTTCTTT.